This T cell receptor (beta chain) derives from a study of T cell responses to AZD1222 COVID-19 vaccine. The CDR3 is made up of 14 amino acids. With 4 bases removed from V and 0 bases from J, the gap between germline ends came to 7 bases. The germline V gene encodes CDR1 LGHDT and CDR2 YNNKEL (reference sequence). In regard to this clone: Its target is unknown.

Profiling relied on immunoSEQ multiplex PCR, and the TCRdb table lists in-frame clones only, not all of them. Seen here are roughly 140,000 clones, 80% to 90% observed once, and the top ten hold around 3%. Study-level results: An increase in Spike-specific TCR breadth and depth was observed after two AZD1222 doses. CD4 TCRs associated with vaccination spanned spike, dominating at 160-218 and 743-854. Unmutated variant regions reportedly attract nearly half of all spike-specific TCRs. Repertoire sampling happened only post peak T cell response.

The clonotype comes from an adult in good health. V usage is TRBV3-1 (or the pseudogene TRBV3-2) and J usage is TRBJ1-3; no clear D gene. Sequencing used peripheral blood, obtained on day 0 of AZD1222 vaccination. The CDR3 here is CASSPGNSGNTIYF. The CDR3 nucleotides are TGTGCCAGCAGCCCAGGTAACTCTGGAAACACCATATATTTT.